These T cell receptor beta chains were read from a single sample in a study of spatial heterogeneity in lung cancer. MiXCR was run by TCRdb on the 5' RACE reads, yielding one entry per CDR3 protein. The sample includes 25,000 or so distinct CDR3 sequences, roughly 8% of them seen just once. The sample in question was PBMCs, obtained at surgery. The receptors originated from a female donor with early-stage non-small cell lung cancer. CDR3s include the opening cysteine and the closing phenylalanine or tryptophan. A D gene is named only where the DNA matches it firmly. Expanded clones are given a class, and other clones once, few, many or no size at all.

D,J,size,V,CDR3,DNA
TRBD1,TRBJ1-2,few,TRBV7-2,CASSQGQYYGYTF,TGTGCCAGCAGCCAGGGACAGTACTATGGCTACACCTTC
TRBD1,TRBJ1-2,many,TRBV6-2/TRBV6-3,CASSAGTGGFGYTF,TGTGCCAGCAGTGCTGGGACAGGGGGTTTCGGCTACACCTTC
TRBD2,TRBJ2-1,many,TRBV6-6,CASTGLAGYNEQFF,TGTGCCAGCACCGGACTAGCGGGGTACAATGAGCAGTTCTTC
NA,TRBJ2-1,many,TRBV5-1,CASSLGGPGNEQFF,TGCGCCAGCAGCTTGGGCGGGCCAGGTAATGAGCAGTTCTTC
NA,TRBJ2-5,NA,TRBV3-1,CASLPLGGREETQYF,TGTGCCAGCTTACCTTTAGGGGGGCGCGAGGAGACCCAGTACTTC
NA,TRBJ1-2,NA,TRBV5-5,CASSHLDGQSAGYTF,TGTGCCAGCAGCCATCTTGATGGTCAATCGGCAGGCTACACCTTC
NA,TRBJ2-3,many,TRBV7-2,CASSWRIFTDTQYF,TGTGCCAGCAGCTGGAGGATCTTCACAGATACGCAGTATTTT
NA,TRBJ1-5,few,TRBV5-6,CASSLGGLSGSRDQHF,TGTGCCAGCAGCTTGGGAGGTCTCTCTGGCAGCCGGGACCAGCATTTT
TRBD2,TRBJ2-3,NA,TRBV10-1,CASSDRPGLAGGTDTQYF,TGCGCCAGCAGTGACCGCCCAGGACTAGCGGGAGGGACAGATACGCAGTATTTT
NA,TRBJ1-1,many,TRBV6-1,CASSEGGASGTEAFF,TGTGCCAGCAGTGAAGGAGGGGCCTCGGGCACTGAAGCTTTCTTT
TRBD1,TRBJ1-4,few,TRBV18,CASSPNSSGGEKLFF,TGTGCCAGCTCACCGAACTCATCAGGGGGAGAAAAACTGTTTTTT
NA,TRBJ1-5,many,TRBV18,CASSPSRGNQPQHF,TGTGCCAGCTCACCATCCCGTGGCAATCAGCCCCAGCATTTT
NA,TRBJ1-2,few,TRBV7-9,CASSLDLRKGHGYTF,TGTGCCAGCAGCTTAGACCTTAGAAAGGGGCATGGCTACACCTTC